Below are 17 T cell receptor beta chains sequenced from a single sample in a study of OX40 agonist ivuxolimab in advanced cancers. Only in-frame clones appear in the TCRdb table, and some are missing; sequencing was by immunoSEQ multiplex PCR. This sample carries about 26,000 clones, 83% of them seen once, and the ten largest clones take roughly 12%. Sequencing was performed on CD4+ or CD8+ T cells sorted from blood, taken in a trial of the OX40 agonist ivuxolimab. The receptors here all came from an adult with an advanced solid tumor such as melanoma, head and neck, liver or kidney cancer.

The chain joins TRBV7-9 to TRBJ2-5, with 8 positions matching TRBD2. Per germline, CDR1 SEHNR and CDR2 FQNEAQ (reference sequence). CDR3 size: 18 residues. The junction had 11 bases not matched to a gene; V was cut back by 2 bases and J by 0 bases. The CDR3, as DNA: TGTGCCAGCAGCTTAAATATTGTTAGCGGGGACAACCAAGAGACCCAGTACTTC. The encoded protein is CASSLNIVSGDNQETQYF.

This CDR3 is CASSPDRATEAFF. DNA for the CDR3: TGTGCCAGCAGTCCGGACAGGGCAACTGAAGCTTTCTTT. The chain is built from TRBV28 and TRBJ1-1; TRBD1 aligns across 8 bases. The CDR3 is made up of 13 amino acids. Looked up from germline, CDR1 is MDHEN and CDR2 is SYDVKM. After removal of 5 bases from V and 5 bases from J, the junction contained 4 bases not matched to a gene.

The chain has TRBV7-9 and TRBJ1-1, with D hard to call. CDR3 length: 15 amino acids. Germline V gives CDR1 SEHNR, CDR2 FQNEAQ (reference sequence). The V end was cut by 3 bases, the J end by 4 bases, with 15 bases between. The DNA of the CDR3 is TGTGCCAGCAGCTTTGACCCCAAGGGAGGCACTGAAGCTTTCTTT. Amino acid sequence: CASSFDPKGGTEAFF.

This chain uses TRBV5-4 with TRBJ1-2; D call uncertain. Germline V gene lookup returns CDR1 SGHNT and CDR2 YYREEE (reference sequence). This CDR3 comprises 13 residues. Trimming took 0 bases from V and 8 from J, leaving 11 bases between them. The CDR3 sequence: CASSLGALEGYTF. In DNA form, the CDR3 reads TGTGCCAGCAGCTTGGGGGCGTTGGAGGGCTACACCTTC.

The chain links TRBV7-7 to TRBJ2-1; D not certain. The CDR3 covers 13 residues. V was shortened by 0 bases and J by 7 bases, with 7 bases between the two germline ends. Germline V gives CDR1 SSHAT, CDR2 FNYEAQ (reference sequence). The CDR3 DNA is TGTGCCAGCAGCTTAGCGCCTGATAATGAGCAGTTCTTC. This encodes CASSLAPDNEQFF. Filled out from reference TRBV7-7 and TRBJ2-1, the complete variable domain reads GAGVSQSPRYKVTKRGQDVTLRCDPISSHATLYWYQQALGQGPEFLTYFNYEAQPDKSGLPSDRFSAERPEGSISTLTIQRTEQRDSAMYRCASSLAPDNEQFFGPGTRLTVL.

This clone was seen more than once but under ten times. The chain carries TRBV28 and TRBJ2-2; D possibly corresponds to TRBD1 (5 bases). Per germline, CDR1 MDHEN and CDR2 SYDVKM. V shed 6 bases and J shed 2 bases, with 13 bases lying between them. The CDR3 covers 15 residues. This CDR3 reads CASSRPTVNTGELFF. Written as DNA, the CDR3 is TGTGCCAGCAGCCGTCCGACAGTAAACACCGGGGAGCTGTTTTTT.

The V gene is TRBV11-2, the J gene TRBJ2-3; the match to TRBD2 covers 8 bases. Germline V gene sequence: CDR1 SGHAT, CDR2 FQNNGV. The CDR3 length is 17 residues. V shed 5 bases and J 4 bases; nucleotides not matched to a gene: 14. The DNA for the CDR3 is TGTGCCAGCAGCCCCTATCCCAGAGCGGGGGTGGCAGATACGCAGTATTTT. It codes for CASSPYPRAGVADTQYF.

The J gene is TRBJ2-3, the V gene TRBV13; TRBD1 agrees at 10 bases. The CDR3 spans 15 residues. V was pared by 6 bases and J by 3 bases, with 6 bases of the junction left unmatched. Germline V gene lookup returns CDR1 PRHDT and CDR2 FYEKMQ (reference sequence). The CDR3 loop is CASSLWTGGTDTQYF. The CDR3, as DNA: TGTGCCAGCAGTTTGTGGACAGGGGGGACAGATACGCAGTATTTT. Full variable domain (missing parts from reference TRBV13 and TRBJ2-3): AAGVIQSPRHLIKEKRETATLKCYPIPRHDTVYWYQQGPGQDPQFLISFYEKMQSDKGSIPDRFSAQQFSDYHSELNMSSLELGDSALYFCASSLWTGGTDTQYFGPGTRLTVL.

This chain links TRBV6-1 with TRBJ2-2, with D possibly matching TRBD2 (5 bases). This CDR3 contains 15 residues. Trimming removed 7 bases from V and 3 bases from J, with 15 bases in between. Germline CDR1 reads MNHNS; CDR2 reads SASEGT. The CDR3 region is CASILLALDTGELFF. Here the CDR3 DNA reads TGTGCCAGCATACTGTTGGCACTAGACACCGGGGAGCTGTTTTTT.

The CDR3 DNA is TGTGCCAGCAGTGAAGATGTCGCCGCTTCACCTAACTATGGCTACACCTTC. Its translation is CASSEDVAASPNYGYTF. The V call is TRBV6-1, the J call TRBJ1-2, with no clear D. The V and J ends lost 1 base and 0 bases respectively, with 15 bases between them. The CDR3 totals 17 residues. The germline gives CDR1 MNHNS, CDR2 SASEGT.

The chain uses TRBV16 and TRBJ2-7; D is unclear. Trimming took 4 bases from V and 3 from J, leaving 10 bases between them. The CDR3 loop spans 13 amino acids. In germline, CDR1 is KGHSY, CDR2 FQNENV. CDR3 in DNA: TGTGCCAGCAGCCGGCCGAACCTCTACGAGCAGTACTTC. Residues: CASSRPNLYEQYF.

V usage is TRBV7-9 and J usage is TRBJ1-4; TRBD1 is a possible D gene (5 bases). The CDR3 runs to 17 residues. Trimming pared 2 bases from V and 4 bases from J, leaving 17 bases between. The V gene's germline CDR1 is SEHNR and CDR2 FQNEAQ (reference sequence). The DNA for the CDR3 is TGTGCCAGCAGCTTAAGGGACCCAGGGCAAGTTAATGAAAAACTGTTTTTT. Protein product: CASSLRDPGQVNEKLFF.

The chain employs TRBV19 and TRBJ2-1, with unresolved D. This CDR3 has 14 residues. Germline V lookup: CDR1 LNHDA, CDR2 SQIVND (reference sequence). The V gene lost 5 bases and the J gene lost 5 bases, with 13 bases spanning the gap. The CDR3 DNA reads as TGTGCCAGTAGTGGAAGGACGGGCAACAATGAGCAGTTCTTC. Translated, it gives CASSGRTGNNEQFF. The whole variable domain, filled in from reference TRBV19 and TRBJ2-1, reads DGGITQSPKYLFRKEGQNVTLSCEQNLNHDAMYWYRQDPGQGLRLIYYSQIVNDFQKGDIAEGYSVSREKKESFPLTVTSAQKNPTAFYLCASSGRTGNNEQFFGPGTRLTVL.

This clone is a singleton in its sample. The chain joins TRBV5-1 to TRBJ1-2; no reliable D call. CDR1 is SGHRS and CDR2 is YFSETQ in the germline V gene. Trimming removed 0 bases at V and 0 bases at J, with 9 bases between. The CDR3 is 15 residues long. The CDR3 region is CASSLEGRTNYGYTF. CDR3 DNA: TGCGCCAGCAGCTTGGAAGGGAGGACTAACTATGGCTACACCTTC.

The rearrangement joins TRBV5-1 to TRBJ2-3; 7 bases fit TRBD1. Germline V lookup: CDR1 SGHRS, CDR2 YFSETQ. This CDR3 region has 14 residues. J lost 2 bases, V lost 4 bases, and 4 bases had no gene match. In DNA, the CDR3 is TGCGCCAGCAGCAACGACAGGGTCACAGATACGCAGTATTTT. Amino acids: CASSNDRVTDTQYF.

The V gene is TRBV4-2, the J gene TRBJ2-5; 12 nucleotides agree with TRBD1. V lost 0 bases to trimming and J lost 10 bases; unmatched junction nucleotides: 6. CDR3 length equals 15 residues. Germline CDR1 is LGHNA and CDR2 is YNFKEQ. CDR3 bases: TGTGCCAGCAGCCAAGAGGTCGGGACAGGGGGCGGCCAGTACTTC. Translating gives CASSQEVGTGGGQYF.

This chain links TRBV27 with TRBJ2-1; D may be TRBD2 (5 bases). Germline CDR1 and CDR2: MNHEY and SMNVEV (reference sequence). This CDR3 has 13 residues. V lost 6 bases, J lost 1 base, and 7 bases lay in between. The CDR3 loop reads CASSGESYNEQFF. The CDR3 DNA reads TGTGCCAGCAGCGGGGAGTCCTACAATGAGCAGTTCTTC.